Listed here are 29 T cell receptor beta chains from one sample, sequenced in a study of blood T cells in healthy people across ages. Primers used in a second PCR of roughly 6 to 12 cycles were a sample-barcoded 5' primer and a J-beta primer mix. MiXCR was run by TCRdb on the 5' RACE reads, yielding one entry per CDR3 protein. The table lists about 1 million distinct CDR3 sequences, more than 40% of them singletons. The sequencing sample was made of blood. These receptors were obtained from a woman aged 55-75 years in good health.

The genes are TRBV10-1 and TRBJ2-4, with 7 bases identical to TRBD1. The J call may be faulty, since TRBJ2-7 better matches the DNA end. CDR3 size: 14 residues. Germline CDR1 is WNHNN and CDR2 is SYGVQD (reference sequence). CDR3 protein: CASSTGQTVYEQYF. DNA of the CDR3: TGCGCCAGCAGTACGGGACAGACCGTCTACGAGCAGTACTTC.

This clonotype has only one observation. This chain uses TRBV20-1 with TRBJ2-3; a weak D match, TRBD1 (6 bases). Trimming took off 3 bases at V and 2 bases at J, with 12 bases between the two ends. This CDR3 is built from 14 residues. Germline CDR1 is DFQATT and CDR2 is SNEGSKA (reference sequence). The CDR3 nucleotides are TGCAGTGCTAGTGGGGGCCTCAACACAGATACGCAGTATTTT. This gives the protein CSASGGLNTDTQYF.

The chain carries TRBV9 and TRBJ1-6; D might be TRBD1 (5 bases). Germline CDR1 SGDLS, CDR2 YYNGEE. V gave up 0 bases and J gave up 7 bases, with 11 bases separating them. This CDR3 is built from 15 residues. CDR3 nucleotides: TGTGCCAGCAGCGTAGACAGGCGCCCAAATTCACCCCTCCACTTT. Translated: CASSVDRRPNSPLHF.

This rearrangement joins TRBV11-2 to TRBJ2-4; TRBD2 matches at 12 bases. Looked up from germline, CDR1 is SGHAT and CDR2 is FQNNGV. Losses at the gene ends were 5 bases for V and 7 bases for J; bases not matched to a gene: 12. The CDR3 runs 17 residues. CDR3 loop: CASSPSGLAGMGNIQYF. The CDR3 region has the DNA TGTGCCAGCAGCCCAAGTGGACTAGCGGGAATGGGGAACATTCAGTACTTC. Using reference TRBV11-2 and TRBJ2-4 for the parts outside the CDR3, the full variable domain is EAGVAQSPRYKIIEKRQSVAFWCNPISGHATLYWYQQILGQGPKLLIQFQNNGVVDDSQLPKDRFSAERLKGVDSTLKIQPAKLEDSAVYLCASSPSGLAGMGNIQYFGAGTRLSVL.

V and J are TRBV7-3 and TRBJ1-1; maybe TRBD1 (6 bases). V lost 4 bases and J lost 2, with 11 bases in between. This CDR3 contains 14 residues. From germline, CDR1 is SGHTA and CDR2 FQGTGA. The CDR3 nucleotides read TGTGCCAGCAGCTCGACAGGACCTAACACTGAAGCTTTCTTT. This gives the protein CASSSTGPNTEAFF.

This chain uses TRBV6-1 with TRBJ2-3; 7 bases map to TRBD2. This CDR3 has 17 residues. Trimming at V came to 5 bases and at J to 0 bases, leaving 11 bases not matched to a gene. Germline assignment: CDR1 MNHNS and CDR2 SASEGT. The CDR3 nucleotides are TGTGCCAGCAGTCGCCTCTTTGGAGCGGGAAGCACAGATACGCAGTATTTT. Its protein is CASSRLFGAGSTDTQYF.

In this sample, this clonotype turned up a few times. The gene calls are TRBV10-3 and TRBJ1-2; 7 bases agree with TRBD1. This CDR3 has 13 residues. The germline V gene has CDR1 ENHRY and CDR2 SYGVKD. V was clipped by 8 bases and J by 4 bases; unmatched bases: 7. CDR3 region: CAIPVRDSYGYTF. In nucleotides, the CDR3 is TGTGCCATCCCCGTTCGGGACAGCTATGGCTACACCTTC.

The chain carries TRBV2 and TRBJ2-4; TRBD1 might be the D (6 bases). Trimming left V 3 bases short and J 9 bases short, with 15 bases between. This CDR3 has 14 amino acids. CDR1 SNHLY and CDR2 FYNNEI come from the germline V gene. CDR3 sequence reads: CASSERGGWGIQYF. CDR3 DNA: TGTGCCAGCAGTGAGCGAGGGGGATGGGGCATTCAGTACTTC.

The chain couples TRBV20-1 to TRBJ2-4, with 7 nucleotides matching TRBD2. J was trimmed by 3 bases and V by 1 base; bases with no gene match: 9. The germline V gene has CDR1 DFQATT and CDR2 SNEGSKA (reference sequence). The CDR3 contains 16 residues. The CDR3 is CSARVARGGDKNIQYF. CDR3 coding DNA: TGCAGTGCTAGAGTGGCAAGGGGAGGGGACAAAAACATTCAGTACTTC.

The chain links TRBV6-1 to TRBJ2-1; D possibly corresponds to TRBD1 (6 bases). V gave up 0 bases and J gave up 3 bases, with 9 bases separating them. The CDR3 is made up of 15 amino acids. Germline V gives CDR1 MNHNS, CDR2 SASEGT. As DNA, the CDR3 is TGTGCCAGCAGTGAAGCTTGGGGGCTCTACAATGAGCAGTTCTTC. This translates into CASSEAWGLYNEQFF.

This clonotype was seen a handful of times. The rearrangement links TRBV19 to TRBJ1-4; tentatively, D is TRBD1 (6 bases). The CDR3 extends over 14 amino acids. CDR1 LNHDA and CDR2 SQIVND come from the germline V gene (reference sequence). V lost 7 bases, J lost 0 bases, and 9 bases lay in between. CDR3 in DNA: TGTGCCAGTATCAACAGGGCAACTAATGAAAAACTGTTTTTT. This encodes CASINRATNEKLFF.

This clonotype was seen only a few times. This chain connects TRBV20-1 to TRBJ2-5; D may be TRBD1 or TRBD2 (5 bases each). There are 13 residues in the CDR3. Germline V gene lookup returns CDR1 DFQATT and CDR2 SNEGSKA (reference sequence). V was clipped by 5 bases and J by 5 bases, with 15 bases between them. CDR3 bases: TGCAGTGCTTCCGGGACCAAGGGGGAGACCCAGTACTTC. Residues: CSASGTKGETQYF.

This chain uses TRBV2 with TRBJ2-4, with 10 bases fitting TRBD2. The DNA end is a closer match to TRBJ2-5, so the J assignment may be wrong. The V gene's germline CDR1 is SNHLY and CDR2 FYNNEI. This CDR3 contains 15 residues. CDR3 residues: CASRRTSGVKETQYF. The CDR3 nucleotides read TGTGCCAGCAGGAGGACTAGCGGAGTGAAAGAGACCCAGTACTTC.

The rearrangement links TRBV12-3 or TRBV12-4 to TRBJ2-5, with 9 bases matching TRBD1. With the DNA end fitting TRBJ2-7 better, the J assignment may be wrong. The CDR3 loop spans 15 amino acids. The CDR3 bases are TGTGCCAGCAGTCGGTCCCGGGACAGGGCTAGCGAGCAGTACTTC. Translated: CASSRSRDRASEQYF.

The CDR3 is CSASGDLGSYEQYF. The CDR3 DNA is TGCAGTGCCTCAGGGGACCTCGGGTCCTACGAGCAGTACTTC. The V and J genes are TRBV20-1 and TRBJ2-7; possible D gene TRBD1, 6 bases. The CDR3 runs 14 residues. Germline values: CDR1 DFQATT, CDR2 SNEGSKA (reference sequence). Trimming shortened V by 6 bases and J by 1 base, and 16 bases separated the two germline ends.

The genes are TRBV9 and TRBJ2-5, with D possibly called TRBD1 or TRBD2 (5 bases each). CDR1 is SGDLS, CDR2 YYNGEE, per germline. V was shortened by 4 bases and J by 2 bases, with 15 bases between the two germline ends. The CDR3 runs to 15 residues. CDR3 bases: TGTGCCAGCAGCCCTGGGACCGCAACACAAGAGACCCAGTACTTC. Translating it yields CASSPGTATQETQYF. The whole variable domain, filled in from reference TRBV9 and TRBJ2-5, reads DSGVTQTPKHLITATGQRVTLRCSPRSGDLSVYWYQQSLDQGLQFLIQYYNGEERAKGNILERFSAQQFPDLHSELNLSSLELGDSALYFCASSPGTATQETQYFGPGTRLLVL.

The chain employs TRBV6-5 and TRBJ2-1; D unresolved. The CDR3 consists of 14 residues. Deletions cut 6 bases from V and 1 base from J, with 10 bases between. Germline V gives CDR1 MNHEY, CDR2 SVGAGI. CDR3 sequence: CASSHEQSYNEQFF. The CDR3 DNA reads TGTGCCAGCAGCCACGAGCAATCCTACAATGAGCAGTTCTTC.

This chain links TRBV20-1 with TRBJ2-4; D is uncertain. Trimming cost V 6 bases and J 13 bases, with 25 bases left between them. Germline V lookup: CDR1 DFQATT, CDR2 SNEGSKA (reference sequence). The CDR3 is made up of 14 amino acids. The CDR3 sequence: CSARHSDQLYVQYF. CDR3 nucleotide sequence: TGCAGTGCAAGACACTCGGACCAGTTATACGTGCAGTACTTC.

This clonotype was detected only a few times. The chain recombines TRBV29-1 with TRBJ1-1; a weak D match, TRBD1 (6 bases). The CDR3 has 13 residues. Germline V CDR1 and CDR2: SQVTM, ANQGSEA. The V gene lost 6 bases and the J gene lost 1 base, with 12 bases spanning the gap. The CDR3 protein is CSVSAGANTEAFF. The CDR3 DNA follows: TGCAGCGTATCGGCGGGGGCGAACACTGAAGCTTTCTTT.

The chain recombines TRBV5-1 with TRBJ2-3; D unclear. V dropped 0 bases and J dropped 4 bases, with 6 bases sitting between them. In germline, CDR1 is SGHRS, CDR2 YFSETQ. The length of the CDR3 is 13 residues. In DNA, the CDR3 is TGCGCCAGCAGCTTGGTGAGGCCAGATACGCAGTATTTT. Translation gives CASSLVRPDTQYF. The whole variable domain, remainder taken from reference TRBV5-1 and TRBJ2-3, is KAGVTQTPRYLIKTRGQQVTLSCSPISGHRSVSWYQQTPGQGLQFLFEYFSETQRNKGNFPGRFSGRQFSNSRSEMNVSTLELGDSALYLCASSLVRPDTQYFGPGTRLTVL.

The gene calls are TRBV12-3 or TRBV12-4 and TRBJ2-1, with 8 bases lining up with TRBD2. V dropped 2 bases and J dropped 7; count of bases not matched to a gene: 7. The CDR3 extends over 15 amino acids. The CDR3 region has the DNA TGTGCCAGCAGTTTATTAGCGGGAAAGAAAAATGAGCAGTTCTTC. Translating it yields CASSLLAGKKNEQFF.

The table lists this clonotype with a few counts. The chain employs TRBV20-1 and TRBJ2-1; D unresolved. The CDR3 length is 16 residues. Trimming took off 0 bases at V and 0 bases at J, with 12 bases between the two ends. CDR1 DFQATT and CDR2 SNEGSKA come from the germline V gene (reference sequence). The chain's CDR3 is CSARDLPGPSYNEQFF. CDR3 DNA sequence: TGCAGTGCTAGAGATCTTCCAGGACCCTCCTACAATGAGCAGTTCTTC.

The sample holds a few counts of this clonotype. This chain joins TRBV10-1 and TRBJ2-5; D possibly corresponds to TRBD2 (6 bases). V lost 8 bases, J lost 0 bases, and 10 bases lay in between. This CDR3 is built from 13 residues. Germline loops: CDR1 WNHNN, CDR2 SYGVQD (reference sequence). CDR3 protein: CASSGDDQETQYF. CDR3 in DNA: TGCGCCAGCTCGGGAGACGACCAAGAGACCCAGTACTTC.

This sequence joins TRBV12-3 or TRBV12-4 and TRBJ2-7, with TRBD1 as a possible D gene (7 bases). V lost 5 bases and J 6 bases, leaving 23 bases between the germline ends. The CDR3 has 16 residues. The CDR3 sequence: CASSLRTGGGVSEQYF. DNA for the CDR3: TGTGCCAGCAGTCTCCGGACAGGCGGAGGGGTTAGCGAGCAGTACTTC.

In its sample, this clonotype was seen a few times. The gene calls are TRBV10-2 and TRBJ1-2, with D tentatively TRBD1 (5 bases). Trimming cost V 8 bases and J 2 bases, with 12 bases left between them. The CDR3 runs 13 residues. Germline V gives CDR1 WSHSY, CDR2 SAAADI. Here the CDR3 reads CASVRRGNYGYTF. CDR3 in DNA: TGCGCCAGCGTAAGACGGGGCAACTATGGCTACACCTTC.

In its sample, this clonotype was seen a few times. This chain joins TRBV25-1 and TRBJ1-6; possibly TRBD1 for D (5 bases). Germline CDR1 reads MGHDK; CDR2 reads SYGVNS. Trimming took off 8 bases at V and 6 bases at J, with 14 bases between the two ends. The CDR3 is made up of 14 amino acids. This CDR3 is CASASGPTNSPLHF. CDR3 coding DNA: TGTGCCAGCGCCTCGGGACCGACTAATTCACCCCTCCACTTT.

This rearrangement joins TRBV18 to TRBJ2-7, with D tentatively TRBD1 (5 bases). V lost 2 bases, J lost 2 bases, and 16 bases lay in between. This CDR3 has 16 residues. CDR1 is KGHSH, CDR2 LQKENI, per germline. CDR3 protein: CASSPKFTDSAYEQYF. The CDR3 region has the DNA TGTGCCAGCTCACCAAAGTTTACAGACAGTGCCTACGAGCAGTACTTC.

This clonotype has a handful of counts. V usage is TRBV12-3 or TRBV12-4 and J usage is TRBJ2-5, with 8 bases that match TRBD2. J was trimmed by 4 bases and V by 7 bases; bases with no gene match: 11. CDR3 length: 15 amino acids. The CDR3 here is CASNTLGRESETQYF. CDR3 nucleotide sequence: TGTGCCAGCAACACTCTCGGGAGGGAGTCAGAGACCCAGTACTTC.

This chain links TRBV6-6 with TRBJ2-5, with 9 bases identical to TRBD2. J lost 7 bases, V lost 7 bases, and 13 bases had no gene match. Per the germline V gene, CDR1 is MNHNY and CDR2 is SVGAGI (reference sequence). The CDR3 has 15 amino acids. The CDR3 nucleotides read TGTGCCAGCACTATAACGGGACTAGCCGTCGGGACCCAGTACTTC. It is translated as CASTITGLAVGTQYF.